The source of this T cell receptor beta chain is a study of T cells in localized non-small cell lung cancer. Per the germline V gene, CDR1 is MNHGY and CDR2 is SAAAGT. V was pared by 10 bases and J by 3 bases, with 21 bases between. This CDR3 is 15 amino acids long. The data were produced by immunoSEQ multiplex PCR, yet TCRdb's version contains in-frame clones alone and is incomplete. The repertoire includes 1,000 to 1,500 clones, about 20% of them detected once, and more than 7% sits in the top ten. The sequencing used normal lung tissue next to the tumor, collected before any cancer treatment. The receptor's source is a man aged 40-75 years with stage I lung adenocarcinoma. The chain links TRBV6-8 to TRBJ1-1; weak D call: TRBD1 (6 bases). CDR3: CAIRGSPGEDTEAFF. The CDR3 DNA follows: TGTGCCATCAGGGGATCACCTGGGGAGGACACTGAAGCTTTCTTT.